One sample yielded the 5 T cell receptor beta chains listed below, sequenced in a study of cytomegalovirus exposure and HLA in healthy donors. The study ran its PCR with 60 Vbeta and 13 Jbeta primers. Generated by immunoSEQ multiplex PCR, the TCRdb table keeps only in-frame clones and is missing some. Among about 160,000 clones listed, about 80% were seen once. Material for sequencing was PBMCs. The source of these receptors is a woman between 45 and 60 years old in good health and CMV-seropositive.

The rearrangement links TRBV2 to TRBJ1-6; 10 bases match TRBD1. V shed 6 bases, J shed 9 bases, and the junction held 8 bases outside the gene matches. CDR3 length: 15 amino acids. The V gene's germline CDR1 is SNHLY and CDR2 FYNNEI. The CDR3 spells CASSKDRGRVSPLHF. The DNA of the CDR3 is TGTGCCAGCAGCAAAGACAGGGGGCGCGTTTCACCCCTCCACTTT.

The chain uses TRBV5-1 and TRBJ2-1, with D maybe TRBD1 (6 bases). From germline, CDR1 is SGHRS and CDR2 YFSETQ. V was trimmed by 0 bases and J by 10 bases, leaving 17 bases between them. The CDR3 extends over 15 amino acids. In nucleotides, the CDR3 is TGCGCCAGCAGCTTGGTTATACAGGGAAGCAGGGAGCAGTTCTTC. Its translation is CASSLVIQGSREQFF.

The genes are TRBV9 and TRBJ2-1; the match to TRBD2 covers 7 bases. Unmatched junction bases numbered 3, after V lost 0 bases and J lost 6 bases. Germline V gene sequence: CDR1 SGDLS, CDR2 YYNGEE. The length of the CDR3 is 14 residues. The DNA of the CDR3 is TGTGCCAGCAGCGTAGTGGGGGGGGGCAATGAGCAGTTCTTC. As protein: CASSVVGGGNEQFF. The full variable domain, with the rest looked up from reference TRBV9 and TRBJ2-1, is DSGVTQTPKHLITATGQRVTLRCSPRSGDLSVYWYQQSLDQGLQFLIQYYNGEERAKGNILERFSAQQFPDLHSELNLSSLELGDSALYFCASSVVGGGNEQFFGPGTRLTVL.

The chain is built from TRBV27 and TRBJ1-2, with TRBD1 as a possible D gene (5 bases). Germline V gene data show CDR1 as MNHEY and CDR2 as SMNVEV (reference sequence). Trimming removed 4 bases from V and 5 bases from J, with 20 bases in between. The CDR3 spans 16 residues. The CDR3 nucleotides read TGTGCCAGCAGTTCTCTGTTGCCGACAGTTCAATATGGCTACACCTTC. Translating it yields CASSSLLPTVQYGYTF.

This clone was seen only once. The V and J genes are TRBV5-6 and TRBJ1-1; no clear D. Between the trimmed V and J ends, which lost 4 bases and 1 base, there was a span of 11 bases. This CDR3 region has 14 residues. The germline CDR1 and CDR2 sequences are SGHDT and YYEEEE. The CDR3 DNA sequence: TGTGCCAGCAGCATTGAGGTAAAGAACACTGAAGCTTTCTTT. This codes for CASSIEVKNTEAFF.